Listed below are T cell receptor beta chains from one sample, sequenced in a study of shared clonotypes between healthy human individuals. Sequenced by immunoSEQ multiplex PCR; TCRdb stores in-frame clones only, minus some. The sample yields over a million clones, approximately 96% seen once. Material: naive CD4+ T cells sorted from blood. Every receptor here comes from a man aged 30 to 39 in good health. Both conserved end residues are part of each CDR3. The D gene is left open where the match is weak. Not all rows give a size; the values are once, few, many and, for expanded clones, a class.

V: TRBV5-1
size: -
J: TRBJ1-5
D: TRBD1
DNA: TGCGCCAGCAGCCCAGACAGGGGTACCAATCAGCCCCAGCATTTT
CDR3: CASSPDRGTNQPQHF

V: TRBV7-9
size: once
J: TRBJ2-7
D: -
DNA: TGTGCCAGCAAGGGGCGCAACACCTACGAGCAGTACTTC
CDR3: CASKGRNTYEQYF

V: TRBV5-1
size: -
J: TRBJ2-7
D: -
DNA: TGCGCCAGCAGCCCCGACGTTCACGAGCAGTACTTC
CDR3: CASSPDVHEQYF

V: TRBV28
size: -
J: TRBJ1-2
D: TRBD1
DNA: TGTGCCACCAAGGGACAGGGGTTTGGCTACACCTTC
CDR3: CATKGQGFGYTF

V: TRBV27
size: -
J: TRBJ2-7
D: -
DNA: TGTGCCAGCAGTTTTCGGGGAAGCGAGCAGTACTTC
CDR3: CASSFRGSEQYF

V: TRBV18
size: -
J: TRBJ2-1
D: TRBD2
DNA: TGTGCCAGCTCACCACCCTCTAGCGGGGTTCCCTACAATGAGCAGTTCTTC
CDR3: CASSPPSSGVPYNEQFF

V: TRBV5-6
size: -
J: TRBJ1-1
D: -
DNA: TGTGCCAGCAGCTTAACACGGGGGAACACTGAAGCTTTCTTT
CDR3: CASSLTRGNTEAFF

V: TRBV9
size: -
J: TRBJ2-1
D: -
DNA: TGTGCCAGCAGCGTAGCTGTCAGGGGCATTGAGCAGTTCTTC
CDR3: CASSVAVRGIEQFF

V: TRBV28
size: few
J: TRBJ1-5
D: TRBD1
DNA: TGTGCCAGCAGATTACAGGGGGCTGTAAATCAGCCCCAGCATTTT
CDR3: CASRLQGAVNQPQHF

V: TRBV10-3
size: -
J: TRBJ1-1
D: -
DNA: TGTGCCATCAGTGCTTCCACAGGGAACACTGAAGCTTTCTTT
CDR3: CAISASTGNTEAFF

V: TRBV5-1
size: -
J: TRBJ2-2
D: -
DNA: TGCGCCAGCAGCTTGTCGGGCAGGGGTTCCGCCGGGGAGCTGTTTTTT
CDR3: CASSLSGRGSAGELFF

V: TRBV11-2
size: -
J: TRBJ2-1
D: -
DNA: TGTGCCAGCAGCTTAGCCCTAGAAAATGAGCAGTTCTTC
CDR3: CASSLALENEQFF

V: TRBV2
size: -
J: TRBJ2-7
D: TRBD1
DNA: TGTGCCAGCAGTGAAACCCATCCCGGACAGGGCCAGATCTACGAGCAGTACTTC
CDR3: CASSETHPGQGQIYEQYF

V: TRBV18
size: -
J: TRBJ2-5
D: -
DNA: TGTGCCAGCTCGGACTACCAAGAGACCCAGTACTTC
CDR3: CASSDYQETQYF

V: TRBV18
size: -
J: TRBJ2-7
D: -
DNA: TGTGCCAGCTCCCCCCTCCCTAATTACGAGCAGTACTTC
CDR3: CASSPLPNYEQYF

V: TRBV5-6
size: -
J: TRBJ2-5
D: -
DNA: TGTGCCAGCAGCTTGGCTCCTAATCAAGAGACCCAGTACTTC
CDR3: CASSLAPNQETQYF

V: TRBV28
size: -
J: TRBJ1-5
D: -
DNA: TGTGCCAGCACGGTGGGGCTGGAGCCCCAGCATTTT
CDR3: CASTVGLEPQHF

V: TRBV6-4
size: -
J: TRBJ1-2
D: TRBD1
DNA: TGTGCCAGCAGCTCCAACAGGGGTGGCTATGGCTACACCTTC
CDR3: CASSSNRGGYGYTF

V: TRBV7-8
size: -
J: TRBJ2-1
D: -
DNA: TGTGCCAGCAGCCAACAGGCTAGTAACTACAATGAGCAGTTCTTC
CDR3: CASSQQASNYNEQFF

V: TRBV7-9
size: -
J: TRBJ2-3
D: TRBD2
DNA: TGTGCCAGCAGCCAGAAGGGGGGACTAGCGGGAGCTAGCACAGATACGCAGTATTTT
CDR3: CASSQKGGLAGASTDTQYF

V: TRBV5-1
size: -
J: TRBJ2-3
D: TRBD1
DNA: TGCGCCAGCAGCTTGCGGGGACAGCTCACAGATACGCAGTATTTT
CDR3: CASSLRGQLTDTQYF

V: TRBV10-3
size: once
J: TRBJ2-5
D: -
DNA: TGTGCCATCAGTGAGGGAGAGACCCAGTACTTC
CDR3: CAISEGETQYF

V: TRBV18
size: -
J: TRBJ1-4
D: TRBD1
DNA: TGTGCCAGCTCACCGATGCAGGGGGATGAAAAACTGTTTTTT
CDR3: CASSPMQGDEKLFF

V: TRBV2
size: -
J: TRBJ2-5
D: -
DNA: TGTGCCAGCGTGGGTAGGAAGGGATACGGGGGGCAGCAACAAGAGACCCAGTACTTC
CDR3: CASVGRKGYGGQQQETQYF

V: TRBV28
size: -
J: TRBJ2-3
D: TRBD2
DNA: TGTGCCAGCAGTCCCCCTGGACTAGCAAACACAGATACGCAGTATTTT
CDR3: CASSPPGLANTDTQYF

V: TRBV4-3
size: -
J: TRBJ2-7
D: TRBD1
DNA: TGCGCCAGCAGCCAAGATCTGTCGACAGGGCCGTACTTC
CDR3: CASSQDLSTGPYF

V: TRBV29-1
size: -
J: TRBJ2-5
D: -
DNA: TGCAGCGTCCGGGAGCCCGCCGAGACCCAGTACTTC
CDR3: CSVREPAETQYF

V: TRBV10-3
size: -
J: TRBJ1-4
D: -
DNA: TGTGCCATCAGTGAGTCGGCTGTCCCGAGAGGTGAAAAACTGTTTTTT
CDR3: CAISESAVPRGEKLFF

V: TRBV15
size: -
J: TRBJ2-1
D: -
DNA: TGTGCCACCAGCAGAGGGAGGGGCGGTATAGACAATGAGCAGTTCTTC
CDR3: CATSRGRGGIDNEQFF

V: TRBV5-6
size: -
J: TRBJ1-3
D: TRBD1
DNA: TGTGCCAGCATTCGACAGGGGGCAAGAAACACCATATATTTT
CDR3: CASIRQGARNTIYF

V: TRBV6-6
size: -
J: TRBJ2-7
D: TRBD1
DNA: TGTGCCAGCAGTAGGGACAGCCTAAGCTACGAGCAGTACTTC
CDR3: CASSRDSLSYEQYF

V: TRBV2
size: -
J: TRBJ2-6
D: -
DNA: TGTGCCAGCAGTGAAGGGGCGGTAGGGGCCAACGTCCTGACTTTC
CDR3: CASSEGAVGANVLTF

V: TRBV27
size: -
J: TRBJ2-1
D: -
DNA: TGTGCCACAAAAACAGGGATCTACAATGAGCAGTTCTTC
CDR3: CATKTGIYNEQFF

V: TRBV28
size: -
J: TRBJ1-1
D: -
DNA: TGTGCCAGCAGTGCTCCCGGGGAAATGAACACTGAAGCTTTCTTT
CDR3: CASSAPGEMNTEAFF

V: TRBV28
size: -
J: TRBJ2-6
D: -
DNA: TGTGCCAGCAGTTTTGGCGCGGGGGCCAACGTCCTGACTTTC
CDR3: CASSFGAGANVLTF

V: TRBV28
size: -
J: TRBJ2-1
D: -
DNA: TGTGCCAGCTACCCGCATAGCGGCTCCTACAATGAGCAGTTCTTC
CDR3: CASYPHSGSYNEQFF

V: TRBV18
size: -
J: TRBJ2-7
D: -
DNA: TGTGCCAGCTCTCCGATAGGGTCACCTAACTACGAGCAGTACTTC
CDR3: CASSPIGSPNYEQYF

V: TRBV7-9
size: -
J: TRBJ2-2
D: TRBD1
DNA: TGTGCCAGCAGCTTAGGGGACAGGGCCGACACCGGGGAGCTGTTTTTT
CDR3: CASSLGDRADTGELFF

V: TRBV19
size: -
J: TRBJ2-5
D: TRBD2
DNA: TGTGCCAGTAGTGAGGGGGGACTAGCGGTACAAGAGACCCAGTACTTC
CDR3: CASSEGGLAVQETQYF

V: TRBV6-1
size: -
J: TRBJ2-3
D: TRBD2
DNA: TGTGCCGCGGGGGACTACACAGATACGCAGTATTTT
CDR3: CAAGDYTDTQYF

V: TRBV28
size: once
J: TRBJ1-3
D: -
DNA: TGTGCCAGCAGTTTATCCCTGACTGGGAAGTGGGGAAACACCATATATTTT
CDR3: CASSLSLTGKWGNTIYF

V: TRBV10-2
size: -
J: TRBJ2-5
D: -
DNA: TGCGCCAGCCCAGGACGTATGGCCCTTCGAGAGACCCAGTACTTC
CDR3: CASPGRMALRETQYF

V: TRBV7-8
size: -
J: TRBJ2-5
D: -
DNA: TGTGCCAGCAGCAAAACAGGGCTCCAAGAGACCCAGTACTTC
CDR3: CASSKTGLQETQYF

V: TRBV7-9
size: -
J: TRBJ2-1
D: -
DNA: TGTGCCAGCAGCTTCGACGGACTATACAATGAGCAGTTCTTC
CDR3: CASSFDGLYNEQFF

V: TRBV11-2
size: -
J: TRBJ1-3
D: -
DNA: TGTGCCAGCAGGCTCGTTGGAAACACCATATATTTT
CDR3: CASRLVGNTIYF

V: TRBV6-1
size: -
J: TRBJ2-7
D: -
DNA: TGTGCCAGCAGTGAAATGCCGGTAGGCCTCTCCTACGAGCAGTACTTC
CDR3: CASSEMPVGLSYEQYF

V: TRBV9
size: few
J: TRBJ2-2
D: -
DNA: TGTGCCAGCAGCGCAACGACGGGAGTCTCCGGGGAGCTGTTTTTT
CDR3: CASSATTGVSGELFF

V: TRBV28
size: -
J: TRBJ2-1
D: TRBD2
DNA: TGTGCCAGCAGTACCTCGGGACTACCATACAATGAGCAGTTCTTC
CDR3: CASSTSGLPYNEQFF

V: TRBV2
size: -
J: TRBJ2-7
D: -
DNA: TGTGCCAGCACCCGGGACTCGGGGGAGCAGTACTTC
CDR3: CASTRDSGEQYF

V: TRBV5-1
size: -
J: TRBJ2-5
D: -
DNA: TGCGCCAGCAGCACAGGACAGCAGCAAGAGACCCAGTACTTC
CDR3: CASSTGQQQETQYF